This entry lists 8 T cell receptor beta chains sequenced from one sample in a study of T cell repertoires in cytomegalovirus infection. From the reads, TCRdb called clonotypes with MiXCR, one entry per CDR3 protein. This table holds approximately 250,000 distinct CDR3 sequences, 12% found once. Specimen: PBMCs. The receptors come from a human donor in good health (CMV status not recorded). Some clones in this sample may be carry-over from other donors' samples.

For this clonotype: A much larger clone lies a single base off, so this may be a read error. CDR3 residues: CASSYGGRVNFGYTF. The CDR3 DNA sequence: TGTGCCAGCAGTTATGGGGGGCGGGTAAACTTTGGCTACACCTTC. The gene calls are TRBV6-5 and TRBJ1-2; D might be TRBD1 (6 bases). The CDR3 consists of 15 residues. CDR1 is MNHEY, CDR2 SVGAGI, per germline.

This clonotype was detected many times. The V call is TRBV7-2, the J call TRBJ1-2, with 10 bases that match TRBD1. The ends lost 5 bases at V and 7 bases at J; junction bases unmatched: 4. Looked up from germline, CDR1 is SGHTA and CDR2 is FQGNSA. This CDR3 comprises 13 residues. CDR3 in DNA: TGTGCCAGCAGCGACCGGACAGGGGGTGGCTACACCTTC. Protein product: CASSDRTGGGYTF.

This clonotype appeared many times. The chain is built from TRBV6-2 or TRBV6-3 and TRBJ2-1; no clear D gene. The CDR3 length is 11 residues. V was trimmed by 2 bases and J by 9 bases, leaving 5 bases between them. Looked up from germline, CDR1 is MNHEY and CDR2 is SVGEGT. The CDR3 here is CASSYPGEQFF. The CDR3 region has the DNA TGTGCCAGCAGTTACCCCGGTGAGCAGTTCTTC.

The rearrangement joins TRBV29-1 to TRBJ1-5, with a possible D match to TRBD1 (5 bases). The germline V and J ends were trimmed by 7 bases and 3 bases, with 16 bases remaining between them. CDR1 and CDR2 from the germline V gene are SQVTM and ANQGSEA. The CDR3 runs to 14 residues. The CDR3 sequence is CSAYVGPDNQPQHF. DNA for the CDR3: TGCAGCGCTTACGTGGGGCCGGACAATCAGCCCCAGCATTTT.

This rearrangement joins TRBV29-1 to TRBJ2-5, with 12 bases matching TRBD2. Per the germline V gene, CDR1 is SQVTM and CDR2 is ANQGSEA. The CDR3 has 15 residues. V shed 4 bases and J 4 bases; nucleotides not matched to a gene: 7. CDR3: CSVARLAGVRETQYF. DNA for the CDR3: TGCAGCGTTGCTAGACTAGCGGGAGTAAGAGAGACCCAGTACTTC.

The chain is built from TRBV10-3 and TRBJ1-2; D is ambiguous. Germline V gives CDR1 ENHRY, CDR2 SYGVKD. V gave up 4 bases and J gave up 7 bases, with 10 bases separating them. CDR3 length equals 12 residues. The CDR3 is CAISGGGSGYTF. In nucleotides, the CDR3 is TGTGCCATCAGTGGGGGAGGCTCTGGCTACACCTTC.

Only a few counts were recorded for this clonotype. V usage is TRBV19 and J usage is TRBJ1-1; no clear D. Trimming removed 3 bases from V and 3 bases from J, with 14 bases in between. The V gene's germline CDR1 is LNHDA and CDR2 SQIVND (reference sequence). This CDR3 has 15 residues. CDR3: CASSILPGLDTEAFF. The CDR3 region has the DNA TGTGCCAGTAGTATTCTACCGGGCTTGGACACTGAAGCTTTCTTT. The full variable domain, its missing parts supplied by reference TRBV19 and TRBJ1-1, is DGGITQSPKYLFRKEGQNVTLSCEQNLNHDAMYWYRQDPGQGLRLIYYSQIVNDFQKGDIAEGYSVSREKKESFPLTVTSAQKNPTAFYLCASSILPGLDTEAFFGQGTRLTVV.

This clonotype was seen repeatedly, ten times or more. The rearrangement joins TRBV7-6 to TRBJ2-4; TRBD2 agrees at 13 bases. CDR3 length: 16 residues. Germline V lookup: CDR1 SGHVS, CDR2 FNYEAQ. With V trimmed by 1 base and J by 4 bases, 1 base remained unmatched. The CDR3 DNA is TGTGCCAGCAGCTTAGGGGGACTAGCGGGAAAAAACATTCAGTACTTC. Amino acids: CASSLGGLAGKNIQYF.